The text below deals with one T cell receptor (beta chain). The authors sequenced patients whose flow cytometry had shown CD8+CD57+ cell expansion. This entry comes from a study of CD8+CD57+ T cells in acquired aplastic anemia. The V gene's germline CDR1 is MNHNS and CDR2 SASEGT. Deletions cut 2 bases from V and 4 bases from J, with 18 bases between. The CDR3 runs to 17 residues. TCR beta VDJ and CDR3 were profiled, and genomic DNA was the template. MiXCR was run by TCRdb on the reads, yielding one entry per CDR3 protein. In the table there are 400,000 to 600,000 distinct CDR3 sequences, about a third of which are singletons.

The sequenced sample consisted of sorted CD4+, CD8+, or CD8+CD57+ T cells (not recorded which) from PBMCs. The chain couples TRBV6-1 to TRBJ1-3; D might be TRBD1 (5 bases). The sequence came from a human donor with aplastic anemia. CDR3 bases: TGTGCCAGCAGTGAATTCGTCGGCAGGGCGGACGGAAACACCATATATTTT. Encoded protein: CASSEFVGRADGNTIYF.